This T cell receptor beta chain was documented in a study of a mutant IDH1 vaccine in newly diagnosed glioma. Specified time point: baseline, week 1 (first vaccination visit). The treatment is: pre-vaccination baseline after standard-of-care therapy. V lost 6 bases and J lost 4; bases outside the gene matches: 9. Germline CDR1 reads MNHNY; CDR2 reads SVGAGI (reference sequence). The CDR3 covers 15 residues. Using immunoSEQ multiplex PCR, the repertoire was profiled, and TCRdb retains in-frame clones only, with some absent. The sample lists approximately 70,000 clones; 70% to 90% were seen once. The chain combines TRBV6-6 with TRBJ1-2; 9 bases agree with TRBD1. The receptor comes from a man aged 25 to 40 with glioma. The sample was PBMCs, taken from a glioma patient treated with radiotherapy, temozolomide or both. The CDR3 region is CASSPPRDRAYGYTF. CDR3 nucleotides: TGTGCCAGCAGCCCCCCGCGGGACAGGGCCTATGGCTACACCTTC.